The rows below give T cell receptor beta chains drawn from one sample of a study of regulatory T cells in long-lasting Graves disease. TCRdb re-called the multiplex PCR reads through MiXCR, storing one row per CDR3 protein. The table records about 430,000 distinct CDR3 sequences, approximately 16% of them present only once. These data were likewise used in another study, on T cells in Graves' hyperthyroidism and ophthalmopathy.

The material was peripheral blood mononuclear cells (PBMCs), obtained at new diagnosis, from a patient treated with antithyroid drugs. The origin of the receptors is a woman aged 40 to 50 with Graves disease. CDR3s include the opening cysteine and the closing phenylalanine or tryptophan. The order of the fields is CDR3 length, clone size, D gene, V gene, J gene, CDR3 DNA, CDR3 protein. The D gene is left open where the match is weak. Clone sizes are given selectively: once, few, many, or a class where the clone is expanded.

>17|many|TRBD2|TRBV12-5|TRBJ2-3
TGTGCTAGTGGTTTGGGACTAGCGGGACCTAGCACAGATACGCAGTATTTT
CASGLGLAGPSTDTQYF
>18|few|-|TRBV6-1|TRBJ2-5
TGTGCCAGCAGCTTCGTGGACTTCAGGGTTTCTGACCAAGAGACCCAGTACTTC
CASSFVDFRVSDQETQYF
>13|-|-|TRBV5-1|TRBJ2-5
TGCGCCAGCAGCGCCTACCCCCAAGAGGCCCAGTACTTC
CASSAYPQEAQYF
>14|many|TRBD1|TRBV20-1|TRBJ2-5
TGCAGTGCCGCCCTCGGGACAGAGGGGGAGACCCAGTACTTC
CSAALGTEGETQYF
>19|many|TRBD2|TRBV20-1|TRBJ2-5
TGCAGTGCTAGAGATAGACTAGCGGGAGGGAGTTTTCCGGAAGAGACCCAGTACTTC
CSARDRLAGGSFPEETQYF
>13|-|-|TRBV4-1|TRBJ1-2
TGCGCCAGCAGCTCCGGACTGAGCTATGGCTACACCTTC
CASSSGLSYGYTF
>16|many|TRBD2|TRBV7-2|TRBJ2-5
TGTGCCAGCAGCGGGCGGACTAGCGGTTTTAAAGAGACCCAGTACTTC
CASSGRTSGFKETQYF
>10|many|-|TRBV15|TRBJ2-2
TGTGCCACCAGCCGCGGGGAGCTGTTTTTT
CATSRGELFF
>14|many|TRBD1|TRBV6-1|TRBJ1-2
TGTGCCAGCAGAGCCTCAGGGGGAAGCTATGGCTACACCTTC
CASRASGGSYGYTF
>13|-|-|TRBV12-3/TRBV12-4|TRBJ2-5
TGTGCCAGCAGTCCCGGGAAAAAAGAGACCCAGTACTTC
CASSPGKKETQYF
>13|many|-|TRBV11-2|TRBJ2-5
TGTGCCAGCAGCTTAGATTTGGGCGAGACCCAGTACTTC
CASSLDLGETQYF
>15|many|-|TRBV2|TRBJ1-5
TGTGCCAGCAGTGATCGTGGGGGAGAGCATCAGCCCCAGCATTTT
CASSDRGGEHQPQHF
>16|many|TRBD2|TRBV9|TRBJ2-5
TGTGCCAGCAGCGTACAGCCTAGCGGGGAGCGGGAGACCCAGTACTTC
CASSVQPSGERETQYF
>18|few|TRBD2|TRBV9|TRBJ2-1
TGTGCCAGCAGTTTTCCGAAGCTAGGCGGGAGCTCCTACAATGAGCAGTTCTTC
CASSFPKLGGSSYNEQFF
>12|many|-|TRBV20-1|TRBJ2-1
TGCAGTGCAAGCTACGGGCCCAATGAGCAGTTCTTC
CSASYGPNEQFF
>13|many|-|TRBV29-1|TRBJ1-1
TGCAGCGCCCGGGGCCCTAGGCGGACTGAAGCTTTCTTT
CSARGPRRTEAFF
>11|-|-|TRBV30|TRBJ2-3
TGTGCCTGGACGATCCGAAATACGCAGTATTTT
CAWTIRNTQYF
>15|many|TRBD1|TRBV11-2|TRBJ1-6
TGTGCCAGCAGCCCCGGACAGGGAGGGAATTCACCCCTCCACTTT
CASSPGQGGNSPLHF
>14|many|-|TRBV29-1|TRBJ2-3
TGCAGCGTTGATGGCCTAGAGAGCACAGATACGCAGTATTTT
CSVDGLESTDTQYF
>17|many|-|TRBV14|TRBJ2-7
TGTGCCAGCAGCCAAGTCAGGAGCGCCTCGCTCTCCTACGAGCAGTACTTC
CASSQVRSASLSYEQYF
>13|once|TRBD1|TRBV24-1|TRBJ2-1
TGTGCCACCAGTGAACCGGACAGGGATGAGCAGTTCTTC
CATSEPDRDEQFF
>16|-|-|TRBV11-2|TRBJ2-3
TGTGCCAGCAGCTTAGGCTCGGTAACTAGCACAGATACGCAGTATTTT
CASSLGSVTSTDTQYF
>15|few|TRBD2|TRBV3-1|TRBJ2-7
TGTGCCAGCAGTTCCTTTTCCGGGACTAGAGACGAGCAGTACTTC
CASSSFSGTRDEQYF
>15|many|TRBD1|TRBV28|TRBJ1-1
TGTGCCAGCAGGGAAACAGGGGGAAAGGACACTGAAGCTTTCTTT
CASRETGGKDTEAFF
>15|many|TRBD2|TRBV5-5|TRBJ2-5
TGTGCCAGCAGCCAGTTGAGCGGGAGTCAAGAGACCCAGTACTTC
CASSQLSGSQETQYF
>13|many|-|TRBV12-3/TRBV12-4|TRBJ2-1
TGTGCCAGTGCGGGACAGCCCTACAATGAGCAGTTCTTC
CASAGQPYNEQFF
>15|many|-|TRBV27|TRBJ2-2
TGTGCCAGCAGTTTATACGGGAGAGACACCGGGGAGCTGTTTTTT
CASSLYGRDTGELFF